One and the same sample provided the 22 T cell receptor beta chains below, sequenced in a study of blood T cell repertoires in COVID-19. Profiled with immunoSEQ multiplex PCR; TCRdb holds only in-frame clones, not every one. The repertoire holds fewer than 700,000 clones, with approximately 91% as singletons. Sequencing input: peripheral blood. These receptors originate from a woman in her forties or fifties with COVID-19, enrolled during active disease.

This chain links TRBV29-1 with TRBJ2-7, with D possibly being TRBD2 (7 bases). Trimming shortened V by 6 bases and J by 2 bases, and 17 bases separated the two germline ends. Germline CDR1 and CDR2: SQVTM and ANQGSEA. This CDR3 contains 14 residues. The CDR3 reads CSVGGGPQAYEQYF. The CDR3 DNA follows: TGCAGCGTCGGCGGGGGCCCCCAAGCCTACGAGCAGTACTTC.

The V and J genes are TRBV5-6 and TRBJ2-7; 11 nucleotides align to TRBD1. The CDR3 length is 14 residues. Germline loops: CDR1 SGHDT, CDR2 YYEEEE. J was trimmed by 7 bases and V by 3 bases; bases with no gene match: 6. The CDR3 reads CASSYGQGAGEQYF. CDR3 nucleotides: TGTGCCAGCAGCTACGGACAGGGGGCGGGTGAGCAGTACTTC.

This chain joins TRBV25-1 and TRBJ2-7, with D tentatively TRBD1 (6 bases). CDR3 length: 12 residues. The germline CDR1 and CDR2 sequences are MGHDK and SYGVNS. Deletions cut 9 bases from V and 3 bases from J, with 12 bases between. CDR3 sequence reads: CARKTRGYEQYF. The CDR3 nucleotides are TGTGCCAGGAAAACCAGGGGCTACGAGCAGTACTTC.

This rearrangement joins TRBV28 to TRBJ1-6; 9 bases agree with TRBD1. V shed 5 bases, J shed 4 bases, and the junction held 6 bases outside the gene matches. CDR1 and CDR2 from the germline V gene are MDHEN and SYDVKM. The CDR3 has 16 residues. In DNA, the CDR3 is TGTGCCAGCAGTATAACAGGGGGCAGGTATAATTCACCCCTCCACTTT. Its protein product is CASSITGGRYNSPLHF. Full variable domain (outside the CDR3, taken from reference TRBV28 and TRBJ1-6): DVKVTQSSRYLVKRTGEKVFLECVQDMDHENMFWYRQDPGLGLRLIYFSYDVKMKEKGDIPEGYSVSREKKERFSLILESASTNQTSMYLCASSITGGRYNSPLHFGNGTRLTVT.

The rearrangement uses TRBV27 and TRBJ2-3; 7 bases agree with TRBD1. In germline, CDR1 is MNHEY, CDR2 SMNVEV (reference sequence). The CDR3 sequence is 17 residues long. J was trimmed by 2 bases and V by 5 bases; bases with no gene match: 13. The CDR3 spells CASSPQYPGQNTDTQYF. As DNA, the CDR3 is TGTGCCAGCAGTCCCCAATACCCGGGACAGAACACAGATACGCAGTATTTT.

The chain joins TRBV27 to TRBJ2-1; 7 nucleotides agree with TRBD2. The CDR3 is 15 amino acids. The trim removed 3 bases at V and 2 bases at J, leaving 4 bases unmatched. Looked up from germline, CDR1 is MNHEY and CDR2 is SMNVEV (reference sequence). The CDR3 nucleotides read TGTGCCAGCAGTTTCAGCGGGGAGGCCTACAATGAGCAGTTCTTC. It encodes CASSFSGEAYNEQFF.

This chain joins TRBV18 and TRBJ1-1; TRBD1 matches 9 bases. The CDR3 sequence is 14 residues long. The germline V gene encodes CDR1 KGHSH and CDR2 LQKENI. Trimming cost V 3 bases and J 3 bases; bases outside gene matches: 2. The CDR3 protein is CASSPDRGDTEAFF. In DNA form, the CDR3 reads TGTGCCAGCTCACCCGACAGGGGGGACACTGAAGCTTTCTTT.

This clone was counted between two and nine times. The V gene is TRBV19, the J gene TRBJ1-2, with D possibly TRBD1 on 6 matching bases. The CDR3 has 17 residues. Trimming left V 1 base short and J 6 bases short, with 21 bases between. CDR1 LNHDA and CDR2 SQIVND come from the germline V gene (reference sequence). The CDR3 bases are TGTGCCAGTAGTATAGGAGGGGCCAGGGGAAGGAAGGATGGCTACACCTTC. It encodes CASSIGGARGRKDGYTF.

The chain recombines TRBV5-1 with TRBJ2-5, with 15 nucleotides matching TRBD2. CDR1 is SGHRS and CDR2 is YFSETQ in the germline V gene. The length of the CDR3 is 18 residues. With V trimmed by 0 bases and J by 2 bases, 5 bases remained unmatched. The DNA of the CDR3 is TGCGCCAGCAGCTTGGACGGACTAGCGGGGGGGAGTCAAGAGACCCAGTACTTC. Its protein is CASSLDGLAGGSQETQYF.

This clone was seen only once. This chain connects TRBV3-1 (or the pseudogene TRBV3-2) to TRBJ1-5; D not certain. Germline loops: CDR1 LGHDT, CDR2 YNNKEL (reference sequence). This CDR3 is 13 amino acids long. The V gene lost 3 bases and the J gene lost 8 bases, with 11 bases spanning the gap. CDR3 DNA: TGTGCCAGCAGCCATAGGGAGGAGGAGCCCCAGCATTTT. This gives the protein CASSHREEEPQHF.

The V and J genes are TRBV5-5 and TRBJ2-3; 9 bases match TRBD2. Germline lookup yields CDR1 SGHKS and CDR2 YYEKEE (reference sequence). This CDR3 is built from 19 residues. J was trimmed by 1 base and V by 2 bases; bases with no gene match: 14. The CDR3 sequence: CASSLSAGGRFRRTDTQYF. As DNA, the CDR3 is TGTGCCAGCAGCTTATCAGCGGGGGGACGCTTCCGGCGCACAGATACGCAGTATTTT.

J is TRBJ2-3 and V is TRBV6-1; a weak D match, TRBD1 (6 bases). The germline CDR1 and CDR2 sequences are MNHNS and SASEGT. The CDR3 has 16 amino acids. Trimming left V 2 bases short and J 0 bases short, with 12 bases between. This chain's CDR3 is CASSEMVGTSTDTQYF. As DNA, the CDR3 is TGTGCCAGCAGTGAAATGGTAGGGACAAGCACAGATACGCAGTATTTT.

J is TRBJ2-2 and V is TRBV5-1, with 7 positions matching TRBD2. The CDR3 sequence is 14 residues long. Looked up from germline, CDR1 is SGHRS and CDR2 is YFSETQ. V was pared by 1 base and J by 6 bases, with 3 bases of the junction left unmatched. CDR3 coding DNA: TGCGCCAGCAGCTTGCGCCTAGCGGCCGGGGAGCTGTTTTTT. The encoded protein is CASSLRLAAGELFF.

This rearrangement joins TRBV9 to TRBJ2-2; 9 nucleotides align to TRBD1. V shed 4 bases and J 3 bases; nucleotides not matched to a gene: 4. CDR1 is SGDLS and CDR2 is YYNGEE in the germline V gene. The CDR3 sequence is 15 residues long. The CDR3, as DNA: TGTGCCAGCAGCTACGACAGGGGGGACACCGGGGAGCTGTTTTTT. As protein: CASSYDRGDTGELFF.

V is TRBV29-1 and J is TRBJ1-1; no definite D call. CDR3 length equals 10 residues. The germline CDR1 and CDR2 sequences are SQVTM and ANQGSEA. The V and J ends lost 7 bases and 1 base respectively, with 4 bases between them. CDR3 loop: CSGANTEAFF. The CDR3 nucleotides are TGCAGCGGGGCGAACACTGAAGCTTTCTTT.

The chain uses TRBV3-1 (or the pseudogene TRBV3-2) and TRBJ2-3; tentative D call: TRBD2 (6 bases). V was shortened by 0 bases and J by 1 base, with 11 bases between the two germline ends. The germline gives CDR1 LGHDT, CDR2 YNNKEL (reference sequence). The CDR3 covers 16 residues. For the CDR3, the DNA is TGTGCCAGCAGCCAAGATCCGGGGGTTGGCACAGATACGCAGTATTTT. It translates to CASSQDPGVGTDTQYF.

The rearrangement links TRBV14 to TRBJ1-6; perhaps TRBD1 as D (6 bases). The germline gives CDR1 SGHDN, CDR2 FVKESK. V was cut by 1 base and J by 8 bases, with 12 bases left in between. This CDR3 region has 15 residues. CDR3 protein: CASSQVQGLDSPLHF. The CDR3 region has the DNA TGTGCCAGCAGCCAAGTGCAGGGGCTCGATTCACCCCTCCACTTT.

The chain joins TRBV30 to TRBJ1-6; 8 nucleotides match TRBD1. This CDR3 has 14 amino acids. The V and J ends lost 1 base and 8 bases, in that order; junction bases with no gene match: 4. The germline gives CDR1 GTSNPN, CDR2 SVGIG (reference sequence). The CDR3 DNA reads as TGTGCCTGGAGTGAGGAACAGGGGGATTCACCCCTCCACTTT. Amino acid sequence: CAWSEEQGDSPLHF.

The count of this clone is one. The V call is TRBV7-6, the J call TRBJ1-4, with D possibly being TRBD1 (5 bases). The CDR3 consists of 15 residues. The V gene lost 5 bases and the J gene lost 8 bases, with 18 bases spanning the gap. CDR1 is SGHVS and CDR2 is FNYEAQ in the germline V gene. CDR3 amino acids: CASSPLGGGGEKLFF. Here the CDR3 DNA reads TGTGCCAGCAGCCCACTCGGGGGGGGTGGGGAAAAACTGTTTTTT.

J is TRBJ2-2 and V is TRBV5-4; TRBD2 agrees at 7 bases. Germline V lookup: CDR1 SGHNT, CDR2 YYREEE (reference sequence). V was pared by 2 bases and J by 2 bases, with 6 bases of the junction left unmatched. The length of the CDR3 is 16 residues. The CDR3 DNA follows: TGTGCCAGCAGCTTTCAAGGACTAGGAAACACCGGGGAGCTGTTTTTT. Translated: CASSFQGLGNTGELFF.

This clone showed up just a few times. V usage is TRBV5-1 and J usage is TRBJ2-7, with D tentatively TRBD2 (6 bases). The CDR3 spans 15 residues. Trimming left V 0 bases short and J 2 bases short, with 12 bases between. Germline CDR1 reads SGHRS; CDR2 reads YFSETQ. For the CDR3, the DNA is TGCGCCAGCAGCTTGGCCAGCGGGTTGACCTACGAGCAGTACTTC. Protein: CASSLASGLTYEQYF.

CDR3 sequence: CASTTSGVLGYEQYF. The CDR3 bases are TGTGCCAGCACGACTAGCGGGGTTTTGGGGTACGAGCAGTACTTC. V usage is TRBV6-6 and J usage is TRBJ2-7, with 11 nucleotides matching TRBD2. The CDR3 loop spans 15 amino acids. V dropped 7 bases and J dropped 4; count of bases not matched to a gene: 9. In germline, CDR1 is MNHNY, CDR2 SVGAGI (reference sequence).